A selection of T cell receptor beta chains follows, all from one sample in a study of cytomegalovirus exposure and HLA in healthy donors. Only in-frame clones appear in the TCRdb table, and some are missing; sequencing was by immunoSEQ multiplex PCR. The table lists some 190,000 clones, 80% to 90% of them singletons. The material sequenced was PBMCs. These receptors all stem from a man aged 30 to 45 in good health and CMV-seronegative. Each CDR3 is given with its conserved first and last residue. The order of the fields is clone size, J gene, V gene, D gene, CDR3 DNA, CDR3 protein. The D gene is left open where the match is weak. Some rows have no size entry. The others give once, few or many, or a class for an expanded clone.

>.|TRBJ1-5|TRBV6-9|TRBD1
TGTGCCAGCAGCCGCTGGACAGGTCTTCAGCCCCAGCATTTT
CASSRWTGLQPQHF
>.|TRBJ1-1|TRBV18|.
TGTGCCAGCTCACGGGGAGCTAACACTGAAGCTTTCTTT
CASSRGANTEAFF
>.|TRBJ2-7|TRBV29-1|.
TGCAGCGTCGCGGAGGTTTCCTACGAGCAGTACTTC
CSVAEVSYEQYF
>.|TRBJ2-5|TRBV28|.
TGTGCCAGCAGGGAGAGAGCCTCAGTTTCCCAAGAGACCCAGTACTTC
CASRERASVSQETQYF
>once|TRBJ1-1|TRBV15|TRBD1
TGTGCCACCAGCATGGACAGGGCAGCTGAAGCTTTCTTT
CATSMDRAAEAFF
>.|TRBJ2-1|TRBV5-4|TRBD2
TGTGCCAGCAGCTCAGCGGGGACCCATAACAATGAGCAGTTCTTC
CASSSAGTHNNEQFF
>.|TRBJ1-5|TRBV6-5|.
TGTGCCAGCAGTTCAACAGGGTATCAGCCCCAGCATTTT
CASSSTGYQPQHF
>.|TRBJ2-1|TRBV5-1|.
TGCGCCAGCAGCTCGAGGGTGGGTGACCTCAATGAGCAGTTCTTC
CASSSRVGDLNEQFF
>.|TRBJ2-3|TRBV5-6|.
TGTGCCAGCAGCTTCATAGGGAGGAACACAGATACGCAGTATTTT
CASSFIGRNTDTQYF
>.|TRBJ1-3|TRBV18|.
TGTGCCAGCTCACCACAGGGAGAGGCTGGAAACACCATATATTTT
CASSPQGEAGNTIYF
>.|TRBJ2-3|TRBV5-4|TRBD2
TGTGCCAGCAGCACCGCCCGACTAGCGGGGGGATCCACAGATACGCAGTATTTT
CASSTARLAGGSTDTQYF
>.|TRBJ2-7|TRBV6-1|TRBD1
TGTGCCAGCAGTCTCCGGGACAGCATCTACGAGCAGTACTTC
CASSLRDSIYEQYF
>.|TRBJ1-1|TRBV29-1|.
TGCAGCGTTGACAGGTCCGGACAGATCACTGAAGCTTTCTTT
CSVDRSGQITEAFF
>.|TRBJ1-1|TRBV5-6|.
TGTGCCAGCAGCTCCACAGGGTTTATGGACACTGAAGCTTTCTTT
CASSSTGFMDTEAFF
>.|TRBJ1-5|TRBV6-4|.
TGTGCCAGCAGTGGGGGGGGTCTCAATCAGCCCCAGCATTTT
CASSGGGLNQPQHF
>.|TRBJ1-2|TRBV15|.
TGTGCCACCAGCAGAGATCAGGGGGGCTACACCTTC
CATSRDQGGYTF
>.|TRBJ1-1|TRBV7-9|.
TGTTCCAGCAGCTTAGAGCTACGTACAGGGAACACTGAAGCTTTCTTT
CSSSLELRTGNTEAFF
>.|TRBJ2-4|TRBV29-1|.
TGCAGCGTTGAGTGGGCCGGGATGGACAGTCAGTACTTC
CSVEWAGMDSQYF
>.|TRBJ2-1|TRBV6-4|.
TGTGCCAGCAGTGTTTTGGAGGGCTATGAGCAGTTCTTC
CASSVLEGYEQFF
>.|TRBJ1-1|TRBV12-5|.
TGTGCTAGTGGTTTTCGGGACACTGAAGCTTTCTTT
CASGFRDTEAFF
>.|TRBJ1-5|TRBV4-2|.
TGTGCCAGCAGCCAAGAAACCCGACAGGCCAATCAGCCCCAGCATTTT
CASSQETRQANQPQHF
>.|TRBJ1-5|TRBV19|.
TGTGCCAGTAGTGGGGGACACGGTGCCTTCAATCAGCCCCAGCATTTT
CASSGGHGAFNQPQHF